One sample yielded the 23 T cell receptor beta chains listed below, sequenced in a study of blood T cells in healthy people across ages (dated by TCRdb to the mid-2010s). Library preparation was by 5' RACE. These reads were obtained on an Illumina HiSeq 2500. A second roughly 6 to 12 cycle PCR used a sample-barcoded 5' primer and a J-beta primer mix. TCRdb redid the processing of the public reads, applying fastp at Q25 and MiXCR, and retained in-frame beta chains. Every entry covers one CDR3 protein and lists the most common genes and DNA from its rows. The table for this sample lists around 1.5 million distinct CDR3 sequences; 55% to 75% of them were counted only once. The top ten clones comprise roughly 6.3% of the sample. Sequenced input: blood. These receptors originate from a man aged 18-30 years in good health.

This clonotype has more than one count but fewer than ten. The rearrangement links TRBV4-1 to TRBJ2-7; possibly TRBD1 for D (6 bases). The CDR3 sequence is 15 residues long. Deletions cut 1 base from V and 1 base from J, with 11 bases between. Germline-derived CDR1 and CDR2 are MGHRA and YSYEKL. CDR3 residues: CASSQGQGTSYEQYF. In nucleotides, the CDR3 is TGCGCCAGCAGCCAAGGGCAGGGGACATCCTACGAGCAGTACTTC.

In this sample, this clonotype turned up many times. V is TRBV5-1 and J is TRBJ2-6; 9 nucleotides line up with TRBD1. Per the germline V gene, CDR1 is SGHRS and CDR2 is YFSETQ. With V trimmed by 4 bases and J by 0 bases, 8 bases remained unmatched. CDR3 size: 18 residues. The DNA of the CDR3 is TGCGCCAGCAGCATGGCGACAGGGGGAGGCTCTGGGGCCAACGTCCTGACTTTC. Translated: CASSMATGGGSGANVLTF.

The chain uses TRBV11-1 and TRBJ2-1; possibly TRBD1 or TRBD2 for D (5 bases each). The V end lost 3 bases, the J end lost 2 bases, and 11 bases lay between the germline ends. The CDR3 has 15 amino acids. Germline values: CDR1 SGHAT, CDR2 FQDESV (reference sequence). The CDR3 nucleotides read TGTGCCAGCAGCTTCTACGGGACCCCCTACAATGAGCAGTTCTTC. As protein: CASSFYGTPYNEQFF.

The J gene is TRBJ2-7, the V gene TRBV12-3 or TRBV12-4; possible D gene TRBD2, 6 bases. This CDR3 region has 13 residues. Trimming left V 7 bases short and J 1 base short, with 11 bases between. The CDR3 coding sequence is TGTGCCAGCACCCCGGGACTTTCCTACGAGCAGTACTTC. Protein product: CASTPGLSYEQYF.

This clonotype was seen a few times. CDR3 bases: TGTGCCAGCAGTTTAGGGAGTTCGTATGAGCAGTTCTTC. Amino acids: CASSLGSSYEQFF. This sequence joins TRBV12-3 or TRBV12-4 and TRBJ2-1, with unresolved D. The CDR3 runs 13 residues. Trimming took off 1 base at V and 8 bases at J, with 9 bases between the two ends.

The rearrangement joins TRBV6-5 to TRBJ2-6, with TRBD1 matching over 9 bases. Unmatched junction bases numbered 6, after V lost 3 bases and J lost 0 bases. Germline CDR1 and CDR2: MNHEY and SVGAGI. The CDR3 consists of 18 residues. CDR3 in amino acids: CASSYSQGAGSGANVLTF. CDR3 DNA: TGTGCCAGCAGTTATTCACAGGGGGCTGGCTCTGGGGCCAACGTCCTGACTTTC.

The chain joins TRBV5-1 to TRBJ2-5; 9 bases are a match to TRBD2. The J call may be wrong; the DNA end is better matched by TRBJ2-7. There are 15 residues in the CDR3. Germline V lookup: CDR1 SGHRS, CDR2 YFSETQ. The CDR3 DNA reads TGCGCCAGCAGCTTTTTGGCGGGAGGGCCGAACGAGCAGTACTTC. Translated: CASSFLAGGPNEQYF.

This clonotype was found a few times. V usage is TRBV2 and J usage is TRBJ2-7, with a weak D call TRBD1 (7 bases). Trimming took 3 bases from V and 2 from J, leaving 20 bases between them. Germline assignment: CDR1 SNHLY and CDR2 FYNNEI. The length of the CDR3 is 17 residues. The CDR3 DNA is TGTGCCAGCAGTGATCCCTTTAGACAGGGACTCGCCTACGAGCAGTACTTC. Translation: CASSDPFRQGLAYEQYF. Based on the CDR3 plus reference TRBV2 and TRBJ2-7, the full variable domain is EPEVTQTPSHQVTQMGQEVILRCVPISNHLYFYWYRQILGQKVEFLVSFYNNEISEKSEIFDDQFSVERPDGSNFTLKIRSTKLEDSAMYFCASSDPFRQGLAYEQYFGPGTRLTVT.

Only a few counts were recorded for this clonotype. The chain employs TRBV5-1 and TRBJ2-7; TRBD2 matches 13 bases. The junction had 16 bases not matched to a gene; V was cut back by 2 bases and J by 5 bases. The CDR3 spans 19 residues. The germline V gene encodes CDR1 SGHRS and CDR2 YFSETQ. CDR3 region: CASSLQGLAGVTSVHEQYF. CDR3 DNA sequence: TGCGCCAGCAGCTTACAAGGACTAGCGGGAGTAACCTCCGTCCACGAGCAGTACTTC.

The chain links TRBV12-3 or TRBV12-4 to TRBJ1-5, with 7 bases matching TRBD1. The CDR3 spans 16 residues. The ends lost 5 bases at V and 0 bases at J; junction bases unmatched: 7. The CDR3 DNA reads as TGTGCCAGCAGTGCCCGAGGGGGCCTTAGCAATCAGCCCCAGCATTTT. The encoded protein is CASSARGGLSNQPQHF.

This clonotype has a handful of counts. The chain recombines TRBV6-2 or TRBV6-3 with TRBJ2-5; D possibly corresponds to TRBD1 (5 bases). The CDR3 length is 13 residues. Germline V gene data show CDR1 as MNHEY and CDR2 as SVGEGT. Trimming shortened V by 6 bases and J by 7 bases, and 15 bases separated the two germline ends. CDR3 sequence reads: CASSPPGQGTQYF. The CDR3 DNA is TGTGCCAGCAGCCCTCCCGGGCAGGGGACCCAGTACTTC.

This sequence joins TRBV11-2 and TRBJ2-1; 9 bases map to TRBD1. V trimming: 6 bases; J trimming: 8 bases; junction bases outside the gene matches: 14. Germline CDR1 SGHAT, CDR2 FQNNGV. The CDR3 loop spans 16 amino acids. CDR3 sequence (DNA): TGTGCCAGCAGTTCCACCGACAGGGGGTCTGTATATGAGCAGTTCTTC. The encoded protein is CASSSTDRGSVYEQFF. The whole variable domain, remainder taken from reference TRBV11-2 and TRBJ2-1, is EAGVAQSPRYKIIEKRQSVAFWCNPISGHATLYWYQQILGQGPKLLIQFQNNGVVDDSQLPKDRFSAERLKGVDSTLKIQPAKLEDSAVYLCASSSTDRGSVYEQFFGPGTRLTVL.

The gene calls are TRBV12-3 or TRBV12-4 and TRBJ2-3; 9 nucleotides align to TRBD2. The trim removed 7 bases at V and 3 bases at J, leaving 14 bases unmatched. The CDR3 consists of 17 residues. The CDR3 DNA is TGTGCCAGCAACCCGGGATCTAGCGGGGTGTTTACAGATACGCAGTATTTT. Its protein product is CASNPGSSGVFTDTQYF.

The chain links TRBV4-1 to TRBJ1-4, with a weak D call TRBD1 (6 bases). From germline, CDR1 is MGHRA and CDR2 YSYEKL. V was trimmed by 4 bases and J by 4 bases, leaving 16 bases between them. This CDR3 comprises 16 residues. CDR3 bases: TGCGCCAGCAGCCCCCCATGGGGGCAGGTTAATGAAAAACTGTTTTTT. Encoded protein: CASSPPWGQVNEKLFF.

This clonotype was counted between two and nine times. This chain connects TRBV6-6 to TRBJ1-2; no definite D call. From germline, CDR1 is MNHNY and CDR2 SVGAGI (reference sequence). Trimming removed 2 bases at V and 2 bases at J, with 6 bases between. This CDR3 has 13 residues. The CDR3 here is CASSYEVNYGYTF. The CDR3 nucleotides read TGTGCCAGCAGTTACGAGGTCAACTATGGCTACACCTTC.

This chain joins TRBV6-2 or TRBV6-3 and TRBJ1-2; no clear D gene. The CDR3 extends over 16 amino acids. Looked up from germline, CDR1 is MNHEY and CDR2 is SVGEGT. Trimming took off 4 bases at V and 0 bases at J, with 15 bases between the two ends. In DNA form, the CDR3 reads TGTGCCAGCAGTTTATTCCGAGGAATCCCTAACTATGGCTACACCTTC. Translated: CASSLFRGIPNYGYTF.

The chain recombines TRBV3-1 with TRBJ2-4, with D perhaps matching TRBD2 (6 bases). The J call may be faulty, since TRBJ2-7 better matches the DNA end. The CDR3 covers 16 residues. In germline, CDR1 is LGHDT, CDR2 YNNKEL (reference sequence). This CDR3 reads CASSSQLMGVRGEQYF. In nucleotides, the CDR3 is TGTGCCAGCAGCTCGCAACTGATGGGGGTGCGGGGCGAGCAGTACTTC.

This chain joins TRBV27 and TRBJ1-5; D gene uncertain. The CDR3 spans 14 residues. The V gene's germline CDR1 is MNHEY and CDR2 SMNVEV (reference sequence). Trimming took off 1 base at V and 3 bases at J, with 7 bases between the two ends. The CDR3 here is CASSLFPLNQPQHF. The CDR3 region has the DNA TGTGCCAGCAGTTTATTCCCCCTCAATCAGCCCCAGCATTTT.

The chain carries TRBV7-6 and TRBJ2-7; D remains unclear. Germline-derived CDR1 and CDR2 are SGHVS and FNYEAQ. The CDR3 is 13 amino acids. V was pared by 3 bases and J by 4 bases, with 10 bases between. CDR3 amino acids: CASSFDIEYEQYF. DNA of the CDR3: TGTGCCAGCAGCTTTGACATAGAATACGAGCAGTACTTC.

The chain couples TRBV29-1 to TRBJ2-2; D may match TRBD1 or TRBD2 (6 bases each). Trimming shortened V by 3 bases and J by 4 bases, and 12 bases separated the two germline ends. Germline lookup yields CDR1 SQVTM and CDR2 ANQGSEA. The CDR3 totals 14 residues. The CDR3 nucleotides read TGCAGCGTTGACTGGGGGGCTGGCACCGGGGAGCTGTTTTTT. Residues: CSVDWGAGTGELFF.

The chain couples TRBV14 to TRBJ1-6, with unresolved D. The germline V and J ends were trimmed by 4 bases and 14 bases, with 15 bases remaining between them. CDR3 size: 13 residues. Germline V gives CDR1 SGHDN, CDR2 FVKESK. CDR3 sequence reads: CASSPQQRVSLHF. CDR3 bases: TGTGCCAGCAGCCCCCAGCAAAGGGTTTCCCTCCACTTT.

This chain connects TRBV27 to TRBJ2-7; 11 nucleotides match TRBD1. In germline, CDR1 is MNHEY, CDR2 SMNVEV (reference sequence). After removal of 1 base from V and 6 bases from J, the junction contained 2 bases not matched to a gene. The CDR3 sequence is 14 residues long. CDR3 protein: CASSLWTGGGEQYF. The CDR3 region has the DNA TGTGCCAGCAGTTTATGGACAGGGGGCGGCGAGCAGTACTTC.

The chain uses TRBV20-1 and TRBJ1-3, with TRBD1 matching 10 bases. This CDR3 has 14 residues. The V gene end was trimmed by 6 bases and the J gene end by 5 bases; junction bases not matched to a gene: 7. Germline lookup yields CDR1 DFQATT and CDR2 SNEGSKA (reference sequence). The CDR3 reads CSADRQGARNTIYF. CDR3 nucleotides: TGCAGTGCCGATAGACAGGGGGCTCGAAACACCATATATTTT.